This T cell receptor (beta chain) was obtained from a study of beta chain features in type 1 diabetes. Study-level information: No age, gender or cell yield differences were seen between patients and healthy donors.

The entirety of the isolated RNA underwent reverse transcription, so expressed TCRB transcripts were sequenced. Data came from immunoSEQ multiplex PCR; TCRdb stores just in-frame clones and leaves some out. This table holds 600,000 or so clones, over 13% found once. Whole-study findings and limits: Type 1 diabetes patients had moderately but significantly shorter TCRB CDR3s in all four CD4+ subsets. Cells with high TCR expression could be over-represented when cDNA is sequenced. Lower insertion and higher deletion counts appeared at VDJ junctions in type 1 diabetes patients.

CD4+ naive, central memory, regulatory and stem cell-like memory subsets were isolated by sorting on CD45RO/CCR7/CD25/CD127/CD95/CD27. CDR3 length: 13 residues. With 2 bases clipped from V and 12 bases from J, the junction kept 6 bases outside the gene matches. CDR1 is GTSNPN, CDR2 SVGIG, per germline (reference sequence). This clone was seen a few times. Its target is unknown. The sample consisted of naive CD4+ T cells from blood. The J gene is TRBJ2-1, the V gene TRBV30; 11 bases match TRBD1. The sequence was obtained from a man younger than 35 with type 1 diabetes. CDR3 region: CAWSFQGTGGQFF. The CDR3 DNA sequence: TGTGCCTGGAGTTTTCAGGGGACAGGGGGGCAGTTCTTC.